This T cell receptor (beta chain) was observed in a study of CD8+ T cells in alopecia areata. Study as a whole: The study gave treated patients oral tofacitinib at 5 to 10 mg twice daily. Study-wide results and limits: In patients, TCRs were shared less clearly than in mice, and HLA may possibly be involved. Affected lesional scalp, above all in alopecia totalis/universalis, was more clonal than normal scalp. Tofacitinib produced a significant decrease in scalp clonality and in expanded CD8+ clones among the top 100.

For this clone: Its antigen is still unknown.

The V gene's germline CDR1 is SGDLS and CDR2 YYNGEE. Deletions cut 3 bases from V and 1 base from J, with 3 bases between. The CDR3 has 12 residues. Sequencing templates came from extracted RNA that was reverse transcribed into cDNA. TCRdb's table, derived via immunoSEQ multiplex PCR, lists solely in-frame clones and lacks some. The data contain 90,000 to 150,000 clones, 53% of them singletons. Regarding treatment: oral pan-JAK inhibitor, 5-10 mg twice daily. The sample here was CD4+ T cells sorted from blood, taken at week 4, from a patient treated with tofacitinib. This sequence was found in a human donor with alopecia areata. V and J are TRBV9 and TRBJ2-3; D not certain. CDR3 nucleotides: TGTGCCAGCAGCGAACGCACAGATACGCAGTATTTT. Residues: CASSERTDTQYF.